This TCR beta chain derives from a study of control samples from healthy donors and cancer patients. This clone has just a few counts. V was pared by 4 bases and J by 9 bases, with 5 bases of the junction left unmatched. CDR1 and CDR2 from the germline V gene are LGHDT and YNNKEL (reference sequence). The CDR3 sequence is 12 residues long. The table came from immunoSEQ multiplex PCR; TCRdb's copy has only in-frame clones and leaves some out. The repertoire includes about 140,000 clones, 85% to 95% of them detected once, and around 13% sits in the top ten. This receptor was obtained from a man aged 35-49 years in good health. The V and J genes are TRBV3-1 (or the pseudogene TRBV3-2) and TRBJ1-1; 7 positions match TRBD1. The sample was blood. Written as DNA, the CDR3 is TGTGCCAGCAGCCCGGACAGGATGAAAGCTTTCTTT. Translating gives CASSPDRMKAFF.